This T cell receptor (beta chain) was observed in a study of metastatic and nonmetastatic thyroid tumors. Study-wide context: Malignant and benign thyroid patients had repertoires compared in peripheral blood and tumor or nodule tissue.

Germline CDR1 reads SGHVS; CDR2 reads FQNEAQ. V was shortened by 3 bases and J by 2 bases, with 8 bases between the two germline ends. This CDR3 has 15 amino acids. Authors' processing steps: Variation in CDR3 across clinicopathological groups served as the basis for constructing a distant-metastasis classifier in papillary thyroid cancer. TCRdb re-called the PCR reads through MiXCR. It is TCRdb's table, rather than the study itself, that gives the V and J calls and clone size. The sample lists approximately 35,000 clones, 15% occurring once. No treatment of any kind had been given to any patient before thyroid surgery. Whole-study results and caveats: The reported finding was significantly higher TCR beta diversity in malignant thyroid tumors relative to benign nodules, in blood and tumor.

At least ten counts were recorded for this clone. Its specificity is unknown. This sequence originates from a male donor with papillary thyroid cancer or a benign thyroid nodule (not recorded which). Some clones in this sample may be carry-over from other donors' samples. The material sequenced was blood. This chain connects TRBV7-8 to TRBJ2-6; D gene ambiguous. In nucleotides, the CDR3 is TGTGCCAGCAGCTTTTTAGAGGCTGGGGCCAACGTCCTGACTTTC. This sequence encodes CASSFLEAGANVLTF.